The 7 T cell receptor beta chains below were found in one sample sequenced in a study of early stage breast cancer tumors. This table comes from immunoSEQ multiplex PCR, and its TCRdb copy is limited to in-frame clones, with some not included. The table lists around 40,000 clones, less than 80% of them singletons. What was sequenced was blood. Every receptor here comes from a person between 55 and 70 years old with breast cancer.

This sequence joins TRBV19 and TRBJ1-1; no reliable D call. The length of the CDR3 is 11 residues. The V end lost 10 bases, the J end lost 5 bases, and 11 bases lay between the germline ends. Germline loops: CDR1 LNHDA, CDR2 SQIVND (reference sequence). The CDR3 DNA reads as TGTGCCACCGCCCAAGGAACTGAAGCTTTCTTT. Encoded protein: CATAQGTEAFF.

The chain employs TRBV28 and TRBJ2-6; no firm D call. Germline loops: CDR1 MDHEN, CDR2 SYDVKM. V lost 7 bases to trimming and J lost 0 bases, with 7 bases between them. The CDR3 is made up of 14 amino acids. The CDR3 loop reads CASNLGSGANVLTF. CDR3 bases: TGTGCCAGCAACTTGGGCTCTGGGGCCAACGTCCTGACTTTC.

This clone is medium-sized within its sample. The chain uses TRBV7-8 and TRBJ2-1, with TRBD2 identical over 7 bases. Looked up from germline, CDR1 is SGHVS and CDR2 is FQNEAQ. The CDR3 has 16 amino acids. V trimming: 8 bases; J trimming: 3 bases; junction bases outside the gene matches: 13. The CDR3 is CASYSPAGVDYNEQFF. The DNA for the CDR3 is TGTGCCAGCTACTCACCCGCGGGAGTGGACTACAATGAGCAGTTCTTC. The full variable domain, its missing parts supplied by reference TRBV7-8 and TRBJ2-1, is GAGVSQSPRYKVAKRGQDVALRCDPISGHVSLFWYQQALGQGPEFLTYFQNEAQLDKSGLPSDRFFAERPEGSVSTLKIQRTQQEDSAVYLCASYSPAGVDYNEQFFGPGTRLTVL.

This clone appeared once. V is TRBV5-4 and J is TRBJ2-3, with D tentatively TRBD1 (6 bases). Trimming shortened V by 2 bases and J by 6 bases, and 13 bases separated the two germline ends. Germline loops: CDR1 SGHNT, CDR2 YYREEE (reference sequence). The CDR3 has 14 amino acids. The CDR3 DNA sequence: TGTGCCAGCAGCTTAAGGGGGACGACCGATACGCAGTATTTT. Residues: CASSLRGTTDTQYF.

The rearrangement uses TRBV15 and TRBJ2-2; TRBD1 agrees at 9 bases. This CDR3 has 14 amino acids. The germline gives CDR1 LNHNV, CDR2 YYDKDF (reference sequence). V shed 8 bases and J 6 bases; nucleotides not matched to a gene: 7. CDR3 sequence (DNA): TGTGCCACCTCCGGGACAGGGTCCGCCGGGGAGCTGTTTTTT. As protein: CATSGTGSAGELFF.

This chain joins TRBV27 and TRBJ2-6; 10 bases line up with TRBD1. The germline CDR1 and CDR2 sequences are MNHEY and SMNVEV (reference sequence). CDR3 length: 17 residues. J gave up 3 bases and V 6 bases, and 8 bases lay outside the gene matches. The CDR3 loop is CASSGQGGGSGANVLTF. CDR3 DNA: TGTGCCAGCAGCGGACAGGGGGGCGGTAGTGGGGCCAACGTCCTGACTTTC. The whole variable domain, remainder taken from reference TRBV27 and TRBJ2-6, is EAQVTQNPRYLITVTGKKLTVTCSQNMNHEYMSWYRQDPGLGLRQIYYSMNVEVTDKGDVPEGYKVSRKEKRNFPLILESPSPNQTSLYFCASSGQGGGSGANVLTFGAGSRLTVL.

The chain recombines TRBV6-1 with TRBJ2-2; a possible D gene is TRBD2 (5 bases). The CDR3 loop spans 18 amino acids. Germline V gene lookup returns CDR1 MNHNS and CDR2 SASEGT. Trimming removed 1 base from V and 2 bases from J, with 17 bases in between. CDR3 residues: CASSEVRVGTVNTGELFF. CDR3 DNA sequence: TGTGCCAGCAGTGAAGTGAGGGTGGGCACAGTCAACACCGGGGAGCTGTTTTTT.